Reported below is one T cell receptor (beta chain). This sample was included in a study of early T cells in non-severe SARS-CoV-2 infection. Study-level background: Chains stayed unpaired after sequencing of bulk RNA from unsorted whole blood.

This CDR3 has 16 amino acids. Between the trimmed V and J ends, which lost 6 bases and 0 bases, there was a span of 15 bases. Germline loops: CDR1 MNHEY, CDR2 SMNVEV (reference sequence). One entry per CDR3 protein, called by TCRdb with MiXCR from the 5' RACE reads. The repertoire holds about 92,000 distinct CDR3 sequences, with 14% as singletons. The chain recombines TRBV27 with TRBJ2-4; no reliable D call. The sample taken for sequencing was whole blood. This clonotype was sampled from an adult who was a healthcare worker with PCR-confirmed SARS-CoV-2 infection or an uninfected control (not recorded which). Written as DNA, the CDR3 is TGTGCCAGCAGCCCGGGCCTTATTTTAGCCAAAAACATTCAGTACTTC. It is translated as CASSPGLILAKNIQYF.